This T cell receptor beta chain was observed in a study of CD8+ T cells in alopecia areata. General study findings and limits: Many expanded lesional clones stayed in scalp and blood while on tofacitinib. Patients showed less clear TCR sequence sharing than mice, possibly partly because of HLA diversity. For patients receiving tofacitinib, scalp clonality and expanded CD8+ clones among the top 100 significantly decreased.

There are 15 residues in the CDR3. Trimming removed 5 bases at V and 10 bases at J, with 21 bases between. Germline V gives CDR1 MNHEY, CDR2 SMNVEV (reference sequence). TCR sequencing used cDNA made by reverse transcription of extracted RNA. Clones were read by immunoSEQ multiplex PCR, and TCRdb kept only the in-frame ones, dropping some. This sample has about 180,000 clones, with 58% found just once. Stated treatment: oral pan-JAK inhibitor, 5-10 mg twice daily. As concerns this clone: Its specificity is unknown.

This TCR derives from a human donor with alopecia areata. This specimen consisted of CD4+ T cells sorted from blood, obtained at approximately week 60, from a patient treated with tofacitinib. V and J are TRBV27 and TRBJ2-1; D is possibly TRBD2 (5 bases). CDR3 amino acids: CASSLPAMKGAEQFF. CDR3 bases: TGTGCCAGCAGTCTCCCCGCCATGAAGGGAGCCGAGCAGTTCTTC.